Sequencing of this T cell receptor beta chain was carried out in a study of CD8 T cells in ankylosing spondylitis. Germline V lookup: CDR1 SGHDT, CDR2 YYEEEE. V was shortened by 5 bases and J by 7 bases, with 16 bases between the two germline ends. The CDR3 runs to 13 residues. TCRdb analysed the 5' RACE reads with MiXCR anew, one entry per CDR3 protein. The sample carries about 400,000 distinct CDR3 sequences, 20% recorded once. The sequencing input was blood, either unsorted or a sorted T cell fraction (not recorded which). The receptor's source is a male donor with ankylosing spondylitis or in good health (not recorded which). V usage is TRBV5-6 and J usage is TRBJ2-7; D unclear. For the CDR3, the DNA is TGTGCCAGCAGAAGGCTTGGGAATCGGGAGCAGTACTTC. The encoded protein is CASRRLGNREQYF.